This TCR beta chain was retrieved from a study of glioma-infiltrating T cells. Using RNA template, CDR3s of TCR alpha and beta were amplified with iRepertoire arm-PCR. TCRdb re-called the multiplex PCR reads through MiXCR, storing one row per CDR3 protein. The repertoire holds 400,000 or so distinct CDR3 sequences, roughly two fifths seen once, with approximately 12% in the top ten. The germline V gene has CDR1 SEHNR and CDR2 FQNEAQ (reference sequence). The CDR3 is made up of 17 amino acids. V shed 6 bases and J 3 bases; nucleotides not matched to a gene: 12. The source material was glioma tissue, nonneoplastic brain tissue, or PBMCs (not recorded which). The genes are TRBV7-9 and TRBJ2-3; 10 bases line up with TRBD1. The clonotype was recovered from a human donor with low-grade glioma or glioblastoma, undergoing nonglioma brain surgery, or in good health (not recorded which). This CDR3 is CASRASRPGQGTDTQYF. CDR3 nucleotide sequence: TGTGCCAGCAGGGCTTCCCGTCCGGGACAGGGGACAGATACGCAGTATTTT. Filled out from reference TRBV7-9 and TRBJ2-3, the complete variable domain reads DTGVSQNPRHKITKRGQNVTFRCDPISEHNRLYWYRQTLGQGPEFLTYFQNEAQLEKSRLLSDRFSAERPKGSFSTLEIQRTEQGDSAMYLCASRASRPGQGTDTQYFGPGTRLTVL.